Presented here are 17 T cell receptor beta chains from one specimen sequenced in a study of T and B cells in COVID-19 patients. Each TRB amplification used roughly 230-550 ng of genomic DNA from blood. TRB rearrangements were amplified by multiplex PCR with BIOMED2 TRB-A/B primers. MiXCR was run by TCRdb on the multiplex PCR reads, yielding one entry per CDR3 protein. The sample lists over 5,000 distinct CDR3 sequences, roughly a third occurring once. Sequencing used blood. These TCRs come from a human donor with active COVID-19.

The rearrangement joins TRBV20-1 to TRBJ2-5; D gene uncertain. Germline assignment: CDR1 DFQATT and CDR2 SNEGSKA (reference sequence). V lost 6 bases to trimming and J lost 4 bases, with 21 bases between them. This CDR3 comprises 15 residues. The CDR3 loop is CSAPNPLGGGETQYF. The DNA for the CDR3 is TGCAGTGCGCCGAACCCTTTGGGCGGCGGAGAGACCCAGTACTTC.

A remark on this clonotype: The CDR3 end shows no conserved phenylalanine or tryptophan, and so a read error is likely. The CDR3, as DNA: TGCAGCGTTGAAGGGAACACTGAAGCTTTCCTT. Translating it yields CSVEGNTEAFL. This chain joins TRBV29-1 and TRBJ1-1; D ambiguous. From germline, CDR1 is SQVTM and CDR2 ANQGSEA. This CDR3 region has 11 residues. V was cut by 1 base and J by 1 base, with 1 base left in between.

This chain uses TRBV6-5 with TRBJ2-7, with 10 bases fitting TRBD2. Germline loops: CDR1 MNHEY, CDR2 SVGAGI. J lost 0 bases, V lost 4 bases, and 6 bases had no gene match. The CDR3 has 16 amino acids. CDR3 DNA: TGTGCCAGCAGTTCCTCGGGGACTAGCGACTCCTACGAGCAGTACTTC. Translation: CASSSSGTSDSYEQYF.

This rearrangement joins TRBV5-1 to TRBJ2-3, with 11 bases fitting TRBD1. The length of the CDR3 is 18 residues. With V trimmed by 0 bases and J by 4 bases, 10 bases remained unmatched. CDR1 is SGHRS and CDR2 is YFSETQ in the germline V gene. For the CDR3, the DNA is TGCGCCAGCAGCTTGGCGGACAGGGGGCACGACTCCCCAGATACGCAGTATTTT. It codes for CASSLADRGHDSPDTQYF.

V gene TRBV24-1 combines with J gene TRBJ2-2; 8 bases map to TRBD1. J was trimmed by 5 bases and V by 0 bases; bases with no gene match: 1. This CDR3 is 15 amino acids long. Germline-derived CDR1 and CDR2 are KGHDR and SFDVKD. CDR3 coding DNA: TGTGCCACCAGTGATTTGAGACAGGGGACCGGGGAGCTGTTTTTT. Its protein is CATSDLRQGTGELFF.

This clonotype was seen a few times. The chain has TRBV6-6 and TRBJ1-5; D is possibly TRBD1 (5 bases). Germline CDR1 reads MNHNY; CDR2 reads SVGAGI (reference sequence). The CDR3 spans 15 residues. The ends were cut back, 6 bases at V and 2 bases at J, with 14 bases in the middle. The CDR3 DNA is TGTGCCAGCAGACCCGGGGGAGGGGGCAATCAGCCCCAGCATTTT. This sequence encodes CASRPGGGGNQPQHF.

The chain uses TRBV15 and TRBJ2-7; D is possibly TRBD2 (5 bases). CDR1 is LNHNV, CDR2 YYDKDF, per germline (reference sequence). This CDR3 is built from 14 residues. With 4 bases removed from V and 7 bases from J, the gap between germline ends came to 17 bases. This chain's CDR3 is CATSNQKGRGEQYF. CDR3 DNA sequence: TGTGCCACCAGCAACCAGAAGGGTCGGGGAGAGCAGTACTTC.

This clonotype was picked up a small number of times. The rearrangement links TRBV12-3 or TRBV12-4 to TRBJ2-7, with 9 bases fitting TRBD1. The CDR3 has 16 residues. The ends lost 0 bases at V and 3 bases at J; junction bases unmatched: 6. The CDR3 spells CASSLAWGQGVYEQYF. For the CDR3, the DNA is TGTGCCAGCAGTTTAGCTTGGGGACAGGGAGTCTACGAGCAGTACTTC.

This clonotype was observed a few times. The chain has TRBV6-5 and TRBJ2-5, with D perhaps matching TRBD2 (5 bases). Between the trimmed V and J ends, which lost 2 bases and 2 bases, there was a span of 18 bases. This CDR3 contains 17 residues. CDR1 is MNHEY and CDR2 is SVGAGI in the germline V gene. The DNA of the CDR3 is TGTGCCAGCAGTTACCGGGGTTTGGGAAGGCATCAAGAGACCCAGTACTTC. Protein sequence: CASSYRGLGRHQETQYF.

The chain has TRBV6-5 and TRBJ2-1; 10 nucleotides line up with TRBD2. With 4 bases clipped from V and 6 bases from J, the junction kept 6 bases outside the gene matches. The CDR3 totals 15 residues. The germline V gene has CDR1 MNHEY and CDR2 SVGAGI. For the CDR3, the DNA is TGTGCCAGCAGTTGGGGAAGCGGGAGGGCCAATGAGCAGTTCTTC. Protein product: CASSWGSGRANEQFF.

About this clonotype: This may be a read error, as it is one base from a much larger clone. The chain recombines TRBV6-6 with TRBJ2-1; D unclear. The germline V gene encodes CDR1 MNHNY and CDR2 SVGAGI (reference sequence). This CDR3 has 15 amino acids. CDR3 sequence: CTSSYAGSAYNEQFF. DNA for the CDR3: TGTACCAGCAGTTACGCCGGCAGCGCGTACAATGAGCAGTTCTTC.

V and J are TRBV24-1 and TRBJ2-2; 10 bases map to TRBD2. The germline V gene encodes CDR1 KGHDR and CDR2 SFDVKD. V lost 3 bases, J lost 4 bases, and 13 bases stayed unmatched. The CDR3 contains 19 residues. The CDR3 region is CATSDPWKREGLGTGELFF. For the CDR3, the DNA is TGTGCCACCAGTGATCCCTGGAAGCGGGAGGGCCTGGGCACCGGGGAGCTGTTTTTT.

The chain has TRBV19 and TRBJ2-3, with a possible D match to TRBD2 (6 bases). The V gene lost 3 bases and the J gene lost 1 base, with 11 bases spanning the gap. The CDR3 is 15 amino acids. The V gene's germline CDR1 is LNHDA and CDR2 SQIVND (reference sequence). The CDR3 sequence: CASSIGIAGTDTQYF. DNA of the CDR3: TGTGCCAGTAGTATCGGGATAGCGGGCACAGATACGCAGTATTTT.

This chain joins TRBV6-2 or TRBV6-3 and TRBJ1-6, with 7 bases that match TRBD1. The V gene end was trimmed by 6 bases and the J gene end by 6 bases; junction bases not matched to a gene: 5. CDR1 is MNHEY and CDR2 is SVGEGT in the germline V gene. This CDR3 contains 14 residues. The CDR3 DNA reads TGTGCCAGCAGCCTGGACAGGTCTAATTCACCCCTCCACTTT. Protein product: CASSLDRSNSPLHF.

This clonotype was seen only a few times. The rearrangement uses TRBV7-9 and TRBJ1-2; D uncertain. The CDR3 spans 14 residues. The V end lost 11 bases, the J end lost 1 base, and 17 bases lay between the germline ends. Per the germline V gene, CDR1 is SEHNR and CDR2 is FQNEAQ (reference sequence). CDR3 region: CALAPGGLNYGYTF. The CDR3 bases are TGTGCCTTGGCCCCAGGCGGCCTTAACTATGGCTACACCTTC.

This clonotype was observed a few times. The CDR3 region has the DNA TGTGCCAGCAGCCCGGAGTTGACAGGGGAGCAGTTCTTC. Translated: CASSPELTGEQFF. The V and J genes are TRBV5-5 and TRBJ2-1, with TRBD1 identical over 7 bases. The CDR3 has 13 residues. The germline V gene has CDR1 SGHKS and CDR2 YYEKEE (reference sequence). With V trimmed by 4 bases and J by 10 bases, 8 bases remained unmatched.

This clonotype was seen at least ten times. This chain links TRBV20-1 with TRBJ2-7; D may be TRBD2 (5 bases). V was clipped by 5 bases and J by 1 base, with 12 bases between them. Germline assignment: CDR1 DFQATT and CDR2 SNEGSKA (reference sequence). The CDR3 loop spans 13 amino acids. The DNA for the CDR3 is TGCAGTGCTTACAAAGCGGATTCCTACGAGCAGTACTTC. This sequence encodes CSAYKADSYEQYF.